One sample yielded the 9 T cell receptor beta chains listed below, sequenced in a study of T cells in Graves' hyperthyroidism and ophthalmopathy. What was amplified from RNA transcripts were TCR beta CDR3 regions. First-round RT-PCR of the TCR CDR3 relied on the HTBI primer set. TCRdb re-derived calls from the multiplex PCR reads in MiXCR, one entry per CDR3 protein. The sample contains hundreds of thousands of distinct CDR3 sequences, 20% of which appear only once. Sequencing was carried out using blood. The origin of the receptors is a middle-aged man with Graves' ophthalmopathy.

The CDR3 region is CASSPTGKGTDTQYF. CDR3 nucleotides: TGTGCCAGCAGTCCAACAGGGAAGGGAACAGATACGCAGTATTTT. The V call is TRBV28, the J call TRBJ2-3; tentatively, D is TRBD1 (6 bases). This CDR3 contains 15 residues. The germline CDR1 and CDR2 sequences are MDHEN and SYDVKM. Trimming removed 5 bases from V and 3 bases from J, with 15 bases in between. Based on the CDR3 plus reference TRBV28 and TRBJ2-3, the full variable domain is DVKVTQSSRYLVKRTGEKVFLECVQDMDHENMFWYRQDPGLGLRLIYFSYDVKMKEKGDIPEGYSVSREKKERFSLILESASTNQTSMYLCASSPTGKGTDTQYFGPGTRLTVL.

This clonotype was seen many times. The chain uses TRBV11-2 and TRBJ2-1; D is ambiguous. From germline, CDR1 is SGHAT and CDR2 FQNNGV. CDR3 size: 11 residues. Trimming removed 4 bases at V and 10 bases at J, with 8 bases between. The CDR3 reads CASSSALEQFF. The CDR3 DNA sequence: TGTGCCAGCAGCTCCGCACTAGAGCAGTTCTTC.

In this sample, this clonotype turned up a few times. V gene TRBV27 combines with J gene TRBJ2-2, with 10 bases fitting TRBD2. This CDR3 has 15 amino acids. The trim removed 6 bases at V and 6 bases at J, leaving 7 bases unmatched. Germline lookup yields CDR1 MNHEY and CDR2 SMNVEV (reference sequence). The CDR3 protein is CASRQRGTSAGELFF. The CDR3 DNA reads as TGTGCCAGCAGGCAACGTGGGACTAGCGCCGGGGAGCTGTTTTTT.

This clonotype was observed a few times. The rearrangement links TRBV28 to TRBJ1-2; a weak D match, TRBD1 (6 bases). There are 14 residues in the CDR3. V was trimmed by 5 bases and J by 3 bases, leaving 13 bases between them. Germline V CDR1 and CDR2: MDHEN, SYDVKM. CDR3 nucleotide sequence: TGTGCCAGCAGTAGCGGACAGCGCTACTATGGCTACACCTTC. It codes for CASSSGQRYYGYTF.

This clonotype was counted between two and nine times. The chain couples TRBV18 to TRBJ1-4, with a tentative D call TRBD1 (5 bases). Germline V gives CDR1 KGHSH, CDR2 LQKENI. CDR3 length: 15 amino acids. V lost 0 bases to trimming and J lost 5 bases, with 10 bases between them. The CDR3 here is CASSPPSGLNEKLFF. CDR3 nucleotide sequence: TGTGCCAGCTCACCACCGTCAGGGTTAAATGAAAAACTGTTTTTT.

The rearrangement joins TRBV19 to TRBJ1-5; perhaps TRBD1 as D (6 bases). CDR3 length: 16 residues. Germline loops: CDR1 LNHDA, CDR2 SQIVND (reference sequence). V shed 5 bases and J shed 7 bases, with 21 bases lying between them. The CDR3 nucleotides are TGTGCCAGTAGTCCTATAACAGGGTCGGCTGACCAGCCCCAGCATTTT. The encoded protein is CASSPITGSADQPQHF.

This clonotype appeared many times. The chain couples TRBV2 to TRBJ1-2; 10 nucleotides align to TRBD1. V lost 4 bases to trimming and J lost 8 bases; unmatched junction nucleotides: 7. CDR1 SNHLY and CDR2 FYNNEI come from the germline V gene. CDR3 size: 14 residues. The CDR3: CASSVGQGVTGYTF. The DNA for the CDR3 is TGTGCCAGCAGTGTCGGACAGGGGGTTACGGGCTACACCTTC.

This clonotype came up a few times. V gene TRBV20-1 combines with J gene TRBJ2-3; D is uncertain. The length of the CDR3 is 12 residues. Trimming took off 5 bases at V and 3 bases at J, with 9 bases between the two ends. Germline V gene sequence: CDR1 DFQATT, CDR2 SNEGSKA (reference sequence). The CDR3 protein is CSARLLTDTQYF. CDR3 DNA sequence: TGCAGTGCTCGCCTCCTGACAGATACGCAGTATTTT.

This clonotype has ten or more counts. This chain links TRBV7-2 with TRBJ2-3; D possibly matches TRBD1 or TRBD2 (6 bases each). Looked up from germline, CDR1 is SGHTA and CDR2 is FQGNSA. The V and J ends lost 8 bases and 8 bases respectively, with 20 bases between them. The CDR3 consists of 14 residues. Here the CDR3 reads CASERGGGSGTQYF. CDR3 nucleotides: TGTGCCAGCGAACGCGGAGGGGGGAGCGGTACGCAGTATTTT.